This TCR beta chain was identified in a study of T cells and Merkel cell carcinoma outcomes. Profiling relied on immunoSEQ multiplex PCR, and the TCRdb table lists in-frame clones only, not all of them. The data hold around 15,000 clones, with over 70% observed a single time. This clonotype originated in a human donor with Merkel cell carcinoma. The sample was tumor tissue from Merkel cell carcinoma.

For the CDR3, the DNA is TGTGCTAGTGGTCTAGTCCGGGGCTACACCTTC. Residues: CASGLVRGYTF. J is TRBJ1-2 and V is TRBV12-5, with unresolved D. The CDR3 contains 11 residues. V gave up 5 bases and J gave up 8 bases, with 9 bases separating them. Germline V lookup: CDR1 LGHNT, CDR2 FRNRAP.